The text below deals with one T cell receptor (beta chain). Its antigen remains unknown. This table comes from immunoSEQ multiplex PCR, and its TCRdb copy is limited to in-frame clones, with some not included. Found here are around 50,000 clones, around 81% of them singletons; the top ten hold roughly 21%. The CDR3 consists of 15 residues. Germline CDR1 SGDLS, CDR2 YYNGEE. Trimming took 0 bases from V and 2 from J, leaving 9 bases between them. These data belong to a study of T cells in localized non-small cell lung cancer. Whole-study results and caveats: In adjacent lung appeared a median about 58 of the top 100 tumor clones. Elevated circulating T cell density in blood was associated with longer overall survival.

This TCR derives from a female donor of 60 years or more with stage II squamous cell lung carcinoma. The rearrangement links TRBV9 to TRBJ2-1; D ambiguous. Material: peripheral blood, obtained before any cancer treatment. The CDR3 nucleotides read TGTGCCAGCAGCGTAGCGCAGACCACCTACAATGAGCAGTTCTTC. Translating gives CASSVAQTTYNEQFF.